The entry below gives a single T cell receptor beta chain sequence along with its context. What it recognizes is unknown. This sample was included in a study of T cell responses to AZD1222 COVID-19 vaccine. Deletions cut 1 base from V and 4 bases from J, with 15 bases between. This CDR3 has 16 amino acids. CDR1 and CDR2 from the germline V gene are SGHDT and YYEEEE. Regarding the study as a whole: Only a handful of individuals given AZD1222 were seropositive at baseline. Repertoire sampling occurred only after the peak T cell response. In a largely white British group with more females than males, clonal diversity was possibly underestimated.

Measured with immunoSEQ multiplex PCR; TCRdb has only the in-frame clones, and not every one. The table has 110,000 to 150,000 clones, 85% to 95% seen once. V and J are TRBV5-6 and TRBJ2-1, with D perhaps assigned TRBD1 or TRBD2 (7 bases each). The sequence was obtained from an adult who had recovered from COVID-19. This specimen was peripheral blood, taken after recovery from COVID-19. DNA of the CDR3: TGTGCCAGCAGCTTGCCCGGCAGGGGGGGTTACAATGAGCAGTTCTTC. Encoded protein: CASSLPGRGGYNEQFF.